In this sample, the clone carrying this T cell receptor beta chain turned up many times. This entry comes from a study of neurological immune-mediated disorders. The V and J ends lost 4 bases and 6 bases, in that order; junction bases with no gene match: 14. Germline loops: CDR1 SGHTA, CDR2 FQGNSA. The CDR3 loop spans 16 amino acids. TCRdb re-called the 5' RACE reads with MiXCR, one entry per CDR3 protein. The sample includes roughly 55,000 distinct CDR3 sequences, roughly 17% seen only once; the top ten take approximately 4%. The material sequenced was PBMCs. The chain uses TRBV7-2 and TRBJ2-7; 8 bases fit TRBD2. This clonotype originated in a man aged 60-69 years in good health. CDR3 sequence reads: CASSSRGGSAGVEQYF. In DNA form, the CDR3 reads TGTGCCAGCAGCTCGAGGGGGGGTTCAGCGGGAGTCGAGCAGTACTTC.